This T cell receptor (beta chain) was sequenced in a study of blood T cell repertoires in COVID-19. This clone occurred once. Trimming stripped 0 bases from V and 5 bases from J, with 13 bases between. This CDR3 region has 16 residues. Germline-derived CDR1 and CDR2 are MGHRA and YSYEKL. Some clones are missing from TCRdb's copy, which holds only in-frame ones; the method was immunoSEQ multiplex PCR. Of just under 65,000 clones listed, 86% are singletons. Input material: peripheral blood. The receptor was isolated from a man aged 35-49 years with acute or convalescent COVID-19. The V call is TRBV4-1, the J call TRBJ1-4, with D perhaps matching TRBD1 (5 bases). The CDR3 sequence: CASSQDRTTMNEKLFF. CDR3 bases: TGCGCCAGCAGCCAAGATCGGACAACGATGAATGAAAAACTGTTTTTT.